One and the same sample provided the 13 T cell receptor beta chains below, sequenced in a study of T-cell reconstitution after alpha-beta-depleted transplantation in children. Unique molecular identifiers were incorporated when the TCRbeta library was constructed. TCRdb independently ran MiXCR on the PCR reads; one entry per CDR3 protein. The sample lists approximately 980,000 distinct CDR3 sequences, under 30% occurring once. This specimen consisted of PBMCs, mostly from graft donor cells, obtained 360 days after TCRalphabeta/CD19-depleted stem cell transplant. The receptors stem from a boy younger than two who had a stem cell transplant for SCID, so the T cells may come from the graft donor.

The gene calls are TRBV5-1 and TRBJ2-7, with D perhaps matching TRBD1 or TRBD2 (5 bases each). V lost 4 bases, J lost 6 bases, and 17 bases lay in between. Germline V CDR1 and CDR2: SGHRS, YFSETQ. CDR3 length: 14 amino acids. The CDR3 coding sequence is TGCGCCAGCAGCGGCTCGGGACGGAGTATCGAGCAGTACTTC. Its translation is CASSGSGRSIEQYF.

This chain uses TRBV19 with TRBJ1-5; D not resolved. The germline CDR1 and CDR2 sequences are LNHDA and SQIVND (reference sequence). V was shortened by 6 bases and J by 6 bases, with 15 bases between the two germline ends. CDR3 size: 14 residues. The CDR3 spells CASSRTAESQPQHF. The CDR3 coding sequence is TGTGCCAGTAGCCGGACGGCCGAGAGTCAGCCCCAGCATTTT.

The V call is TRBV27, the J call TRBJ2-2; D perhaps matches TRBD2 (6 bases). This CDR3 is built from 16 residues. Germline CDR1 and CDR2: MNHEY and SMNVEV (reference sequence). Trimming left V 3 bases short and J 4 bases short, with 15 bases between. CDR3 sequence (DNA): TGTGCCAGCAGTTTTGGAGGGGTCTTAGGCACCGGGGAGCTGTTTTTT. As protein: CASSFGGVLGTGELFF.

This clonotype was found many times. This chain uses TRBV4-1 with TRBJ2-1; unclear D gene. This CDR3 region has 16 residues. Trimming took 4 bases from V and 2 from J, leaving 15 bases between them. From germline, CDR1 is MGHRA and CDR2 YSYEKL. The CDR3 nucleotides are TGCGCCAGCAGCCCGGGCTCTGGCGAGACCTACAATGAGCAGTTCTTC. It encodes CASSPGSGETYNEQFF.

CDR3 DNA sequence: TGTGCCAGCAGTTACTCCTACCCAGGGTTGAATGAGCAGTTCTTC. Its protein is CASSYSYPGLNEQFF. V and J are TRBV6-5 and TRBJ2-1; the D gene is possibly TRBD1 (5 bases). The V gene lost 0 bases and the J gene lost 7 bases, with 13 bases spanning the gap. This CDR3 is built from 15 residues. The germline CDR1 and CDR2 sequences are MNHEY and SVGAGI.

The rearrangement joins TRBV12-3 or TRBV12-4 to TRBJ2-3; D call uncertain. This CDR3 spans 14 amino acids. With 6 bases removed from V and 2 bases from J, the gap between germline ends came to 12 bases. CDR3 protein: CASRLRTSTDTQYF. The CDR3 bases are TGTGCCAGCAGGCTGCGGACCTCCACAGATACGCAGTATTTT.

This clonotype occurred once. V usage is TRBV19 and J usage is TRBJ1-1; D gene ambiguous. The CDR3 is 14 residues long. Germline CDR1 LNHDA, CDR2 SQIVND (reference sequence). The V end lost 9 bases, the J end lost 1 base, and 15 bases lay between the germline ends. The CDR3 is CASSSLQKNTEAFF. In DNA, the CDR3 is TGTGCCAGCTCTTCGTTACAAAAGAACACTGAAGCTTTCTTT.

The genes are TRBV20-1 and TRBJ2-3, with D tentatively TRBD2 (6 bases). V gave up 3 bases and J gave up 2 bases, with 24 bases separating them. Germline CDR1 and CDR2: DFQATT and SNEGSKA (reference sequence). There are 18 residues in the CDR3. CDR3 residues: CSASPIPLTRQNTDTQYF. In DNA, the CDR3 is TGCAGTGCTAGCCCAATTCCACTGACTAGACAGAACACAGATACGCAGTATTTT.

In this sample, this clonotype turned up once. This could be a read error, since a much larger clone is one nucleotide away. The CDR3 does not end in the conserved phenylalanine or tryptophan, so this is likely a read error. CDR3 sequence reads: CATSRVGRAGNSYNEQFC. CDR3 nucleotides: TGTGCCACCAGCAGAGTAGGAAGAGCGGGGAACTCCTACAATGAGCAGTTCTGC. The chain joins TRBV15 to TRBJ2-1; TRBD2 aligns across 7 bases. This CDR3 contains 18 residues. With V trimmed by 1 base and J by 0 bases, 9 bases remained unmatched. Looked up from germline, CDR1 is LNHNV and CDR2 is YYDKDF (reference sequence).

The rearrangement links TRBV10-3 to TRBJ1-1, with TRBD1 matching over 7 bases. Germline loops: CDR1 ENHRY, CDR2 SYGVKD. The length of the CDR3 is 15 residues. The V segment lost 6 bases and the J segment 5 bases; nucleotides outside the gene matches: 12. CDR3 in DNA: TGTGCCATCAGCGATAAACAGGGGCCGAAGACTGAAGCTTTCTTT. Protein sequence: CAISDKQGPKTEAFF.

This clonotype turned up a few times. The CDR3 nucleotides read TGCAGCGTTGAAGTGGCGGGGAGCCGGGACGAGCAGTACTTC. Translating it yields CSVEVAGSRDEQYF. The chain recombines TRBV29-1 with TRBJ2-7, with D maybe TRBD2 (6 bases). The length of the CDR3 is 14 residues. V was shortened by 1 base and J by 5 bases, with 15 bases between the two germline ends. In germline, CDR1 is SQVTM, CDR2 ANQGSEA.

The CDR3 sequence: CASSFRAGSRTDTQYF. CDR3 DNA sequence: TGTGCCAGCAGCTTTAGGGCGGGGAGCCGCACAGATACGCAGTATTTT. The chain carries TRBV11-2 and TRBJ2-3; the D gene is possibly TRBD2 (6 bases). There are 16 residues in the CDR3. The V end was cut by 3 bases, the J end by 1 base, with 14 bases between. The V gene's germline CDR1 is SGHAT and CDR2 FQNNGV.

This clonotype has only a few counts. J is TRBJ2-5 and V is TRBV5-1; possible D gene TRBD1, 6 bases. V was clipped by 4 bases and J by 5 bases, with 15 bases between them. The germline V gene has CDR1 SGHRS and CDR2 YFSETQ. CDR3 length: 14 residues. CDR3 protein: CASSGILGAETQYF. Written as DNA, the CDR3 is TGCGCCAGCAGCGGGATTCTGGGGGCTGAGACCCAGTACTTC.